This T cell receptor (beta chain) was observed in a study of CD8+ T cells in alopecia areata. This CDR3 is 13 amino acids long. Trimming removed 4 bases from V and 1 base from J, with 7 bases in between. Germline CDR1 is MNHNS and CDR2 is SASEGT. Treatment reported: oral pan-JAK inhibitor, 5-10 mg twice daily. RNA, once extracted, was reverse transcribed into cDNA for use as the sequencing template. Using immunoSEQ multiplex PCR, the repertoire was profiled, and TCRdb retains in-frame clones only, with some absent. Here the sample spans approximately 280,000 clones, 58% being singletons. This clone has only a few counts.

The TCR originated in a human donor with alopecia areata. V is TRBV6-1 and J is TRBJ1-1; no clear D gene. The source was CD4+ T cells sorted from blood, collected at week 24, from a patient treated with tofacitinib. CDR3 DNA sequence: TGTGCCAGCAGTGTTACCCAGAACACTGAAGCTTTCTTT. The encoded protein is CASSVTQNTEAFF.